This TCR beta chain derives from a study of blood T cells in healthy people across ages. Whole-study findings and limits: The fall in TCR beta diversity per million T cells was roughly linear with age. Strong correlation existed between TCR beta diversity and naive T cell percentage.

For the second PCR, which ran for 7 to 11 cycles, a sample-barcoded 5' primer and a J-beta primer mix were used. In TCRdb, the 5' RACE reads were re-called with MiXCR into one record per CDR3 protein. Seen here are about 590,000 distinct CDR3 sequences, less than 35% observed once, and the top ten hold 15% to 18%. Trimming removed 5 bases at V and 10 bases at J, with 9 bases between. The germline CDR1 and CDR2 sequences are DFQATT and SNEGSKA (reference sequence). The CDR3 is 10 residues long. About this clonotype: What it binds is unknown.

It was ten milliliters of peripheral blood that were drawn from each donor. Sequencing was done on a sample of blood. This chain uses TRBV20-1 with TRBJ2-1; D perhaps matches TRBD2 (5 bases). The sequence came from a woman older than 75 in good health. In nucleotides, the CDR3 is TGCAGTGCTCTTAGAGGGGAGCAGTTCTTC. Its protein is CSALRGEQFF.